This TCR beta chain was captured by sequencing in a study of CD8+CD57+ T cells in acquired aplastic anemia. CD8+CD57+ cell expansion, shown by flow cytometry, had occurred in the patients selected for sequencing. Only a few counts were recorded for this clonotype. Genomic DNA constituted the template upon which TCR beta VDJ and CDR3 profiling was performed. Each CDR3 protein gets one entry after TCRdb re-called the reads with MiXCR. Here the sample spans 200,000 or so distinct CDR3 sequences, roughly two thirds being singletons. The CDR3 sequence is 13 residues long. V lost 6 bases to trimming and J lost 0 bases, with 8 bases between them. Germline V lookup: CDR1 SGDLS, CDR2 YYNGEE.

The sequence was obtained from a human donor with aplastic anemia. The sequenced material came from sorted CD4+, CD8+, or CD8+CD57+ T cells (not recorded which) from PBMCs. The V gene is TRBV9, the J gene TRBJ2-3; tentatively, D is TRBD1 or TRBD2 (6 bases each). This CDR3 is CASKGGSTDTQYF. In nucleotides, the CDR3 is TGTGCCAGCAAGGGGGGTAGCACAGATACGCAGTATTTT.